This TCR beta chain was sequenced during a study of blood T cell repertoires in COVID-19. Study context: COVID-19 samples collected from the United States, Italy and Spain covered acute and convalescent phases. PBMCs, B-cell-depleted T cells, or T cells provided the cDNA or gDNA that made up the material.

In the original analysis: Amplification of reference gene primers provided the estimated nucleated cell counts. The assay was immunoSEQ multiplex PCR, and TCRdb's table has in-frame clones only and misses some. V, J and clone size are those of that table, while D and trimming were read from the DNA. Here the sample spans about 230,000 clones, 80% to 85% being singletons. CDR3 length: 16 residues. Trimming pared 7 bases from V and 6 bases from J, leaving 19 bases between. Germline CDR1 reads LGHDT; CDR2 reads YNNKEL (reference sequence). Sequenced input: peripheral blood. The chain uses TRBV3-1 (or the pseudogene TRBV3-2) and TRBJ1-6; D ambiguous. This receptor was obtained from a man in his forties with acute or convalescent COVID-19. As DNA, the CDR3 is TGTGCCAGCACCCTCGGTCCGGGTTCTTCTAATTCACCCCTCCACTTT. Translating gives CASTLGPGSSNSPLHF.